The 27 T cell receptor beta chains below come from one sample, sequenced in a study of T cells after yellow fever vaccination. TCRdb re-called the 5' RACE reads through MiXCR, storing one row per CDR3 protein. Of a few hundred thousand distinct CDR3 sequences listed, approximately 8% were seen once; the top ten hold approximately 18%. The sequencing here drew on PBMCs, taken approximately 40 days after the first yellow fever vaccination. The receptor set was obtained from a man aged 18 to 29 who received the YFV17D yellow fever vaccine.

This clonotype has at least ten counts. The chain joins TRBV4-2 to TRBJ2-7; unclear D gene. The ends were cut back, 1 base at V and 7 bases at J, with 14 bases in the middle. The CDR3 sequence is 14 residues long. Per the germline V gene, CDR1 is LGHNA and CDR2 is YNFKEQ. The CDR3 region is CASSQAPALGEQYF. The CDR3 coding sequence is TGTGCCAGCAGCCAAGCACCGGCTCTGGGTGAGCAGTACTTC.

This clonotype came up a few times. V gene TRBV11-2 combines with J gene TRBJ2-5, with D possibly matching TRBD1 (5 bases). V gave up 1 base and J gave up 4 bases, with 16 bases separating them. Germline-derived CDR1 and CDR2 are SGHAT and FQNNGV. The CDR3 totals 16 residues. CDR3 protein: CASSLVAPPRGETQYF. The CDR3 DNA follows: TGTGCCAGCAGCTTAGTTGCACCGCCAAGGGGAGAGACCCAGTACTTC.

V usage is TRBV10-1 and J usage is TRBJ2-3, with a weak D call TRBD2 (6 bases). The CDR3 covers 15 residues. V shed 4 bases and J shed 1 base, with 12 bases lying between them. CDR1 and CDR2 (germline): WNHNN, SYGVQD (reference sequence). For the CDR3, the DNA is TGCGCCAGCAGTGGGGACGGCGGGGGCACAGATACGCAGTATTTT. This encodes CASSGDGGGTDTQYF.

The V and J genes are TRBV18 and TRBJ1-5, with D tentatively TRBD1 (5 bases). This CDR3 contains 14 residues. The germline gives CDR1 KGHSH, CDR2 LQKENI. V lost 4 bases, J lost 7 bases, and 14 bases lay in between. In DNA, the CDR3 is TGTGCCAGCTCACGGTCGCGGGGCTCCCAGCCCCAGCATTTT. It encodes CASSRSRGSQPQHF.

This clonotype was counted only a few times. The chain links TRBV29-1 to TRBJ1-2, with a tentative D call TRBD1 (5 bases). This CDR3 has 13 amino acids. Germline CDR1 SQVTM, CDR2 ANQGSEA. V lost 2 bases and J lost 2, with 9 bases in between. The chain's CDR3 is CSVERAGNYGYTF. The CDR3 bases are TGCAGCGTTGAACGGGCAGGGAACTATGGCTACACCTTC. The full variable domain, its missing parts supplied by reference TRBV29-1 and TRBJ1-2, is SAVISQKPSRDICQRGTSLTIQCQVDSQVTMMFWYRQQPGQSLTLIATANQGSEATYESGFVIDKFPISRPNLTFSTLTVSNMSPEDSSIYLCSVERAGNYGYTFGSGTRLTVV.

In its sample, this clonotype was seen a few times. This chain links TRBV9 with TRBJ2-2; 14 bases align to TRBD2. Germline V gene data show CDR1 as SGDLS and CDR2 as YYNGEE. V lost 0 bases, J lost 4 bases, and 14 bases stayed unmatched. The CDR3 runs 21 residues. The CDR3 DNA is TGTGCCAGCAGCGTAGCTACCCCCGGACTAGCGGGGGGTATAGTCACCGGGGAGCTGTTTTTT. Translated: CASSVATPGLAGGIVTGELFF.

This rearrangement joins TRBV20-1 to TRBJ2-3, with D unclear. V was cut by 7 bases and J by 0 bases, with 11 bases left in between. There are 13 residues in the CDR3. In germline, CDR1 is DFQATT, CDR2 SNEGSKA (reference sequence). The CDR3 bases are TGCAGTGTGGCATACCCTAGCACAGATACGCAGTATTTT. It encodes CSVAYPSTDTQYF.

This clonotype came up a few times. The genes are TRBV20-1 and TRBJ1-5; D gene ambiguous. Germline lookup yields CDR1 DFQATT and CDR2 SNEGSKA (reference sequence). Deletions cut 3 bases from V and 6 bases from J, with 12 bases between. CDR3 length equals 13 residues. Written as DNA, the CDR3 is TGCAGTGCTAGTGCCCACAGTGGTCAGCCCCAGCATTTT. It specifies CSASAHSGQPQHF.

This clonotype was seen a few times. This rearrangement joins TRBV6-1 to TRBJ2-7; TRBD2 might be the D (7 bases). The germline CDR1 and CDR2 sequences are MNHNS and SASEGT. The CDR3 is made up of 16 amino acids. V lost 2 bases and J lost 0, with 14 bases in between. The CDR3: CASSEWGGPNSYEQYV. The CDR3 nucleotides are TGTGCCAGCAGTGAATGGGGGGGCCCGAACTCCTACGAGCAGTACGTC.

CDR3 residues: CASSASSGYGYTF. Written as DNA, the CDR3 is TGTGCCAGCAGCGCATCGTCTGGCTATGGCTACACCTTC. The chain uses TRBV11-2 and TRBJ1-2; D gene uncertain. The CDR3 has 13 amino acids. With 5 bases removed from V and 4 bases from J, the gap between germline ends came to 11 bases. Germline CDR1 is SGHAT and CDR2 is FQNNGV.

Only a few counts were recorded for this clonotype. The chain carries TRBV7-9 and TRBJ2-1; the match to TRBD2 covers 9 bases. J was trimmed by 5 bases and V by 6 bases; bases with no gene match: 11. Germline loops: CDR1 SEHNR, CDR2 FQNEAQ (reference sequence). There are 16 residues in the CDR3. The CDR3 protein is CASRKPPGLADNEQFF. DNA of the CDR3: TGTGCCAGCAGGAAACCTCCGGGACTAGCCGACAATGAGCAGTTCTTC.

This clonotype has just a few counts. The chain couples TRBV7-2 to TRBJ1-2; D might be TRBD1 (6 bases). Trimming removed 5 bases from V and 7 bases from J, with 17 bases in between. The germline V gene encodes CDR1 SGHTA and CDR2 FQGNSA. The length of the CDR3 is 14 residues. CDR3 in amino acids: CASSPRVGGAGYTF. The CDR3 DNA follows: TGTGCCAGCAGCCCGAGGGTGGGGGGCGCTGGCTACACCTTC.

This clonotype has more than one count but fewer than ten. This chain uses TRBV20-1 with TRBJ2-7; no clear D. Germline V gives CDR1 DFQATT, CDR2 SNEGSKA (reference sequence). This CDR3 has 15 amino acids. V shed 0 bases and J shed 0 bases, with 12 bases lying between them. The CDR3 region is CSARDHEVSSYEQYF. The CDR3, as DNA: TGCAGTGCTAGAGATCACGAAGTAAGCTCCTACGAGCAGTACTTC.

V usage is TRBV9 and J usage is TRBJ2-2, with TRBD2 matching over 11 bases. The CDR3 loop spans 15 amino acids. J was trimmed by 5 bases and V by 5 bases; bases with no gene match: 5. Per the germline V gene, CDR1 is SGDLS and CDR2 is YYNGEE. DNA for the CDR3: TGTGCCAGCAGAGCCGGGACTAGCGGAACCGGGGAGCTGTTTTTT. Protein: CASRAGTSGTGELFF.

V usage is TRBV20-1 and J usage is TRBJ2-3; 7 bases map to TRBD2. CDR1 is DFQATT and CDR2 is SNEGSKA in the germline V gene (reference sequence). This CDR3 region has 15 residues. V lost 3 bases to trimming and J lost 1 base; unmatched junction nucleotides: 7. CDR3 residues: CSARGSLAGTDTQYF. CDR3 bases: TGCAGTGCTAGGGGAAGTCTAGCGGGCACAGATACGCAGTATTTT.

The rearrangement links TRBV19 to TRBJ1-4; TRBD1 aligns across 7 bases. Losses at the gene ends were 6 bases for V and 4 bases for J; bases not matched to a gene: 5. This CDR3 spans 14 amino acids. Germline loops: CDR1 LNHDA, CDR2 SQIVND (reference sequence). CDR3: CASSKQGFNEKLFF. The CDR3 DNA follows: TGTGCCAGTAGCAAACAGGGGTTTAATGAAAAACTGTTTTTT.

At least ten counts were recorded for this clonotype. V usage is TRBV4-1 and J usage is TRBJ1-2; D is unclear. Per germline, CDR1 MGHRA and CDR2 YSYEKL. V lost 4 bases and J 2 bases, leaving 17 bases between the germline ends. The CDR3 extends over 16 amino acids. CDR3 nucleotides: TGCGCCAGCAGCCCGCAAGGTGGCGATTACAACTATGGCTACACCTTC. This codes for CASSPQGGDYNYGYTF.

This rearrangement joins TRBV11-1 to TRBJ2-3, with D hard to call. With 3 bases removed from V and 0 bases from J, the gap between germline ends came to 10 bases. CDR1 is SGHAT and CDR2 is FQDESV in the germline V gene (reference sequence). This CDR3 has 15 residues. CDR3 sequence: CASSFSLGSTDTQYF. The CDR3 nucleotides are TGTGCCAGCAGCTTTTCCCTAGGTAGCACAGATACGCAGTATTTT.

This clonotype was seen a few times. The rearrangement links TRBV4-1 to TRBJ2-3; 7 positions match TRBD1. J was trimmed by 14 bases and V by 0 bases; bases with no gene match: 5. CDR1 MGHRA and CDR2 YSYEKL come from the germline V gene. The CDR3 extends over 12 amino acids. The CDR3 DNA is TGCGCCAGCAGCCAAGACGGACAGGCGGCGTATTTT. Translating gives CASSQDGQAAYF.

This clonotype was picked up a small number of times. The chain recombines TRBV5-1 with TRBJ2-1; D may match TRBD1 or TRBD2 (5 bases each). Germline CDR1 and CDR2: SGHRS and YFSETQ. V lost 4 bases and J lost 0, with 14 bases in between. This CDR3 has 16 amino acids. The CDR3 DNA reads as TGCGCCAGCAGCCTCCGGGACCCTCCCTCCTACAATGAGCAGTTCTTC. Translated, it gives CASSLRDPPSYNEQFF.

V usage is TRBV5-1 and J usage is TRBJ1-4; D is unresolved. Trimming stripped 6 bases from V and 0 bases from J, with 9 bases between. Germline assignment: CDR1 SGHRS and CDR2 YFSETQ. CDR3 size: 14 residues. The CDR3, as DNA: TGCGCCAGCACTCTCGGAACAACTAATGAAAAACTGTTTTTT. Protein sequence: CASTLGTTNEKLFF.

This chain connects TRBV19 to TRBJ1-6, with 8 bases identical to TRBD1. The V segment lost 6 bases and the J segment 7 bases; nucleotides outside the gene matches: 5. The CDR3 contains 14 residues. Germline V gene data show CDR1 as LNHDA and CDR2 as SQIVND (reference sequence). The CDR3 DNA reads as TGTGCCAGTAGCCGGGACAGGAAAAATTCACCCCTCCACTTT. Its protein is CASSRDRKNSPLHF.

The chain uses TRBV10-3 and TRBJ2-1, with D tentatively TRBD1 or TRBD2 (6 bases each). Germline values: CDR1 ENHRY, CDR2 SYGVKD. V was clipped by 11 bases and J by 6 bases, with 17 bases between them. The CDR3 covers 13 residues. The CDR3 reads CAVFPGAANEQFF. DNA of the CDR3: TGTGCCGTCTTCCCGGGGGCGGCCAATGAGCAGTTCTTC.

This clonotype was observed at least ten times. The chain recombines TRBV7-9 with TRBJ2-7; 9 bases agree with TRBD2. The junction had 9 bases not matched to a gene; V was cut back by 5 bases and J by 4 bases. The germline gives CDR1 SEHNR, CDR2 FQNEAQ (reference sequence). The CDR3 spans 15 residues. CDR3 in DNA: TGTGCCAGCAGCCCCCAAGCTAGCGGGGCGTACGAGCAGTACTTC. Amino acid sequence: CASSPQASGAYEQYF.

The rearrangement joins TRBV7-2 to TRBJ2-5; TRBD2 matches 15 bases. The V gene end was trimmed by 5 bases and the J gene end by 5 bases; junction bases not matched to a gene: 9. Germline V lookup: CDR1 SGHTA, CDR2 FQGNSA. This CDR3 comprises 17 residues. CDR3: CASSQGTSGGYRETQYF. The CDR3 nucleotides read TGTGCCAGCAGCCAAGGGACTAGCGGGGGGTACCGGGAGACCCAGTACTTC.

V usage is TRBV12-3 or TRBV12-4 and J usage is TRBJ2-5; no reliable D call. Trimming removed 6 bases from V and 3 bases from J, with 14 bases in between. This CDR3 is 14 amino acids long. This chain's CDR3 is CASSSPTIKETQYF. The DNA for the CDR3 is TGTGCCAGCAGCTCCCCCACGATAAAAGAGACCCAGTACTTC.

J is TRBJ2-6 and V is TRBV7-9; D not certain. The V gene's germline CDR1 is SEHNR and CDR2 FQNEAQ (reference sequence). The CDR3 covers 14 residues. V was trimmed by 5 bases and J by 2 bases, leaving 7 bases between them. Here the CDR3 reads CASSTGTGANVLTF. Written as DNA, the CDR3 is TGTGCCAGCAGCACCGGAACTGGGGCCAACGTCCTGACTTTC.